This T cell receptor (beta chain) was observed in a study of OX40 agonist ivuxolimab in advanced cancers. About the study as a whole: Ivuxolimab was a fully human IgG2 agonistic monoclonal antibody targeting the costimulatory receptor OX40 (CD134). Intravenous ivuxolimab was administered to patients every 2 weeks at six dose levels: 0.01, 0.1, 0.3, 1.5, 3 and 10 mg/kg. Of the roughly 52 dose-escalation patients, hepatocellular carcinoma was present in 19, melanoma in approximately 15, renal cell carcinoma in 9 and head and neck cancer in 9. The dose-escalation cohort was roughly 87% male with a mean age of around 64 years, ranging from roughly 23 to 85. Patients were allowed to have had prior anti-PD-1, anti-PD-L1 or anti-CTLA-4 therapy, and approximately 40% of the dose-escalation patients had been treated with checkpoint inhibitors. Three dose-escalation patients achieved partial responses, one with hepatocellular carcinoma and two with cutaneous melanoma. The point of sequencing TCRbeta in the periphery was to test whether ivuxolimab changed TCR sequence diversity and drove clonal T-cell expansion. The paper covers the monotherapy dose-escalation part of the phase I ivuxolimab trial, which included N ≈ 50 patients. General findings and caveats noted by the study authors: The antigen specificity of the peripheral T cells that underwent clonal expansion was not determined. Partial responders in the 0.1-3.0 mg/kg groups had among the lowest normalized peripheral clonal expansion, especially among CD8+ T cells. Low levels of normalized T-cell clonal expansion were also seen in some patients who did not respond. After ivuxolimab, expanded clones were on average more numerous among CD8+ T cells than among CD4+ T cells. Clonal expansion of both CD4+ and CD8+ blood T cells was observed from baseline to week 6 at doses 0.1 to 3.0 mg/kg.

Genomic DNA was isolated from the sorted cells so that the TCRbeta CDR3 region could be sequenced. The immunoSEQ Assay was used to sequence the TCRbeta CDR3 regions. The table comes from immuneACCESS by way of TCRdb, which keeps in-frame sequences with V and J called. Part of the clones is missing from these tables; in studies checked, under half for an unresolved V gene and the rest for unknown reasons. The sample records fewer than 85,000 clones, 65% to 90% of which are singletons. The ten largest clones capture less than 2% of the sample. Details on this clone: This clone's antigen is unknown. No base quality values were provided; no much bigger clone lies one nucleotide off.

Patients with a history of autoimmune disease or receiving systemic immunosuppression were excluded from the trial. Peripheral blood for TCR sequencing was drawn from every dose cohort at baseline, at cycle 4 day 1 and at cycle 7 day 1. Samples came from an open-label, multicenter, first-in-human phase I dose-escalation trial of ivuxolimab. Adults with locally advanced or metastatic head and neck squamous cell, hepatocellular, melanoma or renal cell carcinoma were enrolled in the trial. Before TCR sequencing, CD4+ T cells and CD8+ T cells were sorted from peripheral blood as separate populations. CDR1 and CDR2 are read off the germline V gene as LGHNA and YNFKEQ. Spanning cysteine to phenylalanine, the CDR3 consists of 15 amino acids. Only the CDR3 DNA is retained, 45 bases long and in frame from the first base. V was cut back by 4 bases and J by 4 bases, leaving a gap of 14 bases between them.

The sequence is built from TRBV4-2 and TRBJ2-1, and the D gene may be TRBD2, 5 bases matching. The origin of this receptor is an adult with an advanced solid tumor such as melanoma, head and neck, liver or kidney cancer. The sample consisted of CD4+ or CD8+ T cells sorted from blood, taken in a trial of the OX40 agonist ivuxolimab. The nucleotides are TGTGCCAGCAGCCGCGGAGAGGGAAGATACAATGAGCAGTTCTTC. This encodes CASSRGEGRYNEQFF.